Listed below are T cell receptor beta chains from one sample, sequenced in a study of monozygotic twins with inflammatory bowel disease. TCRdb re-called the 5' RACE reads and catalogs CDR3 proteins one per entry, DNA excluded. This repertoire includes 350,000 to 550,000 distinct CDR3 sequences. Material: blood. The receptors derive from a human donor with ulcerative colitis or Crohn's disease, or a healthy co-twin of an affected twin (not recorded which). The CDR3 runs from the conserved cysteine through the conserved F or W.

CDR3 protein: CASSFNQPQHF
V gene: TRBV28
J gene: TRBJ1-5

CDR3 protein: CASSLRDGVYNEQFF
V gene: TRBV28
J gene: TRBJ2-1

CDR3 protein: CASSLGPDREEAFF
V gene: TRBV7-3
J gene: TRBJ1-1

CDR3 protein: CSARSGAMNTEAFF
V gene: TRBV29-1
J gene: TRBJ1-1

CDR3 protein: CASSFGGALTIETQYF
V gene: TRBV7-6
J gene: TRBJ2-5

CDR3 protein: CATSDPRQDTQYF
V gene: TRBV24-1
J gene: TRBJ2-3

CDR3 protein: CASSLMGPAGVPDTQYF
V gene: TRBV7-2
J gene: TRBJ2-3

CDR3 protein: CASSMTTMTATGELFF
V gene: TRBV19
J gene: TRBJ2-2

CDR3 protein: CATTGAASTGELFF
V gene: TRBV24-1
J gene: TRBJ2-2

CDR3 protein: CASSSQGGPQETQYF
V gene: TRBV7-3
J gene: TRBJ2-5

CDR3 protein: CASSWGTGNYGYTF
V gene: TRBV5-1
J gene: TRBJ1-2

CDR3 protein: CASSDRSTDTQYF
V gene: TRBV19
J gene: TRBJ2-3

CDR3 protein: CASSLGRERGNEQFF
V gene: TRBV7-2
J gene: TRBJ2-1

CDR3 protein: CASSPRRGRDIQYF
V gene: TRBV6-1
J gene: TRBJ2-4

CDR3 protein: CASSQMTSGGTYTGELFF
V gene: TRBV4-2
J gene: TRBJ2-2

CDR3 protein: CASSLEALAGGQETQYF
V gene: TRBV5-1
J gene: TRBJ2-5

CDR3 protein: CASRELTSSNEQFF
V gene: TRBV2
J gene: TRBJ2-1

CDR3 protein: CASTPRDYSGNTIYF
V gene: TRBV12-3/TRBV12-4
J gene: TRBJ1-3

CDR3 protein: CASSLTEGDTQYF
V gene: TRBV11-2
J gene: TRBJ2-3

CDR3 protein: CASSAQGEGTEAFF
V gene: TRBV2
J gene: TRBJ1-1

CDR3 protein: CASLSGWANTGELFF
V gene: TRBV5-5
J gene: TRBJ2-2

CDR3 protein: CATRGWASDEQFF
V gene: TRBV12-3/TRBV12-4
J gene: TRBJ2-1

CDR3 protein: CASSTREGNEQFF
V gene: TRBV18
J gene: TRBJ2-1

CDR3 protein: CASTSLAGAANEQFF
V gene: TRBV5-1
J gene: TRBJ2-1

CDR3 protein: CASTLDRMNTEAFF
V gene: TRBV6-1
J gene: TRBJ1-1

CDR3 protein: CSVESTGTGASHEQYF
V gene: TRBV29-1
J gene: TRBJ2-7

CDR3 protein: CASSPMITGELFF
V gene: TRBV14
J gene: TRBJ2-2

CDR3 protein: CSAAGLGVFREQFF
V gene: TRBV20-1
J gene: TRBJ2-1

CDR3 protein: CASSTWTGASRGYGYTF
V gene: TRBV5-6
J gene: TRBJ1-2

CDR3 protein: CASSQGLAGNPNEQFF
V gene: TRBV4-2
J gene: TRBJ2-1

CDR3 protein: CASSPVAGVNNEQFF
V gene: TRBV7-2
J gene: TRBJ2-1

CDR3 protein: CASSFQGAAEAFF
V gene: TRBV19
J gene: TRBJ1-1

CDR3 protein: CSAPTGTFGELFF
V gene: TRBV29-1
J gene: TRBJ2-2

CDR3 protein: CATSDSFLAGGADTQYF
V gene: TRBV24-1
J gene: TRBJ2-3

CDR3 protein: CASSAGLTGAGGEKLFF
V gene: TRBV5-4
J gene: TRBJ1-4

CDR3 protein: CASSPPGQGRNEQFF
V gene: TRBV7-9
J gene: TRBJ2-1

CDR3 protein: CASSLRSGGAYNEQFF
V gene: TRBV5-1
J gene: TRBJ2-1

CDR3 protein: CSAPNRDRVPGANVLTF
V gene: TRBV20-1
J gene: TRBJ2-6

CDR3 protein: CASSSGGGFYEQYF
V gene: TRBV6-5
J gene: TRBJ2-7

CDR3 protein: CATTQGNTEAFF
V gene: TRBV6-2/TRBV6-3
J gene: TRBJ1-1

CDR3 protein: CATSLQGRNSPLHF
V gene: TRBV15
J gene: TRBJ1-6

CDR3 protein: CASSTRTSGRTDTQYF
V gene: TRBV7-2
J gene: TRBJ2-3

CDR3 protein: CASSPLPTGLQETQYF
V gene: TRBV18
J gene: TRBJ2-5

CDR3 protein: CASRRAVADNEQFF
V gene: TRBV5-1
J gene: TRBJ2-1